This T cell receptor beta chain was captured in a study of technical replicates of blood from a few donors. Per the germline V gene, CDR1 is GTSNPN and CDR2 is SVGIG (reference sequence). This CDR3 contains 15 residues. V shed 4 bases and J shed 6 bases, with 21 bases lying between them. The protocol was immunoSEQ multiplex PCR, while the TCRdb copy is restricted to in-frame clones and leaves out a portion. The sample includes under 85,000 clones, around 97% of them seen just once. The sequenced material came from T cells isolated from PBMCs. The gene calls are TRBV30 and TRBJ1-1, with D unclear. The sequence was collected from a human donor in good health. The CDR3 protein is CAWMEAGFRRAEAFF. CDR3 coding DNA: TGTGCCTGGATGGAGGCGGGATTCCGTCGCGCTGAAGCTTTCTTT.